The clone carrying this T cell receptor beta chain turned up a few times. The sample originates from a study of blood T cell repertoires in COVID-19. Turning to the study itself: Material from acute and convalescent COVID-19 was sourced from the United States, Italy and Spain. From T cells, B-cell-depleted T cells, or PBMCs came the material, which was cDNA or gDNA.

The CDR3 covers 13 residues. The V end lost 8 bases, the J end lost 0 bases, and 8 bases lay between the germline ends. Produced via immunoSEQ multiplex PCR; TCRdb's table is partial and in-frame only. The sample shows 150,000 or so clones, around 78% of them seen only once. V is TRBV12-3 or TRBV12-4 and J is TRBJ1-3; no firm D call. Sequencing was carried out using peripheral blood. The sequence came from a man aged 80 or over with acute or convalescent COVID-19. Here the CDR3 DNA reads TGTGCCAGCGCGACTAGCTCTGGAAACACCATATATTTT. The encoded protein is CASATSSGNTIYF.